The 20 T cell receptor beta chains listed next were all sequenced from one sample in a study of blood T cell repertoires in COVID-19. Libraries were prepared by immunoSEQ multiplex PCR; TCRdb keeps only in-frame clonotypes and omits some of them. This table has about 280,000 clones, around 91% appearing once. Material: PBMCs or T cells enriched from blood (not recorded which). These receptors were collected from a woman aged 18-29 years with acute COVID-19.

The chain employs TRBV15 and TRBJ1-6; D is uncertain. The V and J ends lost 1 base and 10 bases respectively, with 14 bases between them. The CDR3 consists of 15 residues. Germline CDR1 is LNHNV and CDR2 is YYDKDF (reference sequence). The CDR3 DNA sequence: TGTGCCACCAGCAGAGCCGAGGTGGCAGCATCACCCCTCCACTTT. This sequence encodes CATSRAEVAASPLHF. Full variable domain (rest looked up from reference TRBV15 and TRBJ1-6): DAMVIQNPRYQVTQFGKPVTLSCSQTLNHNVMYWYQQKSSQAPKLLFHYYDKDFNNEADTPDNFQSRRPNTSFCFLDIRSPGLGDTAMYLCATSRAEVAASPLHFGNGTRLTVT.

The chain has TRBV29-1 and TRBJ1-1, with TRBD1 matching over 7 bases. There are 15 residues in the CDR3. CDR1 and CDR2 (germline): SQVTM, ANQGSEA. The V and J ends lost 3 bases and 7 bases, in that order; junction bases with no gene match: 14. The chain's CDR3 is CSVDHGKMGQLEAFF. As DNA, the CDR3 is TGCAGCGTTGATCATGGTAAAATGGGACAGCTTGAAGCTTTCTTT.

This clone was seen only once. V usage is TRBV6-5 and J usage is TRBJ2-7, with 9 bases that match TRBD1. The V gene's germline CDR1 is MNHEY and CDR2 SVGAGI. The CDR3 totals 14 residues. V shed 6 bases, J shed 3 bases, and the junction held 6 bases outside the gene matches. CDR3 nucleotides: TGTGCCAGCAGCCTATACAGGGGGCACTACGAGCAGTACTTC. Its translation is CASSLYRGHYEQYF.

The chain links TRBV14 to TRBJ2-2; D perhaps matches TRBD2 (6 bases). Germline values: CDR1 SGHDN, CDR2 FVKESK. The V and J ends lost 4 bases and 5 bases respectively, with 17 bases between them. There are 16 residues in the CDR3. In DNA, the CDR3 is TGTGCCAGCAGCCGGGGACTGAGTGCGTTGACCGGGGAGCTGTTTTTT. Its protein is CASSRGLSALTGELFF. Supplemented by reference TRBV14 and TRBJ2-2, the full variable domain reads EAGVTQFPSHSVIEKGQTVTLRCDPISGHDNLYWYRRVMGKEIKFLLHFVKESKQDESGMPNNRFLAERTGGTYSTLKVQPAELEDSGVYFCASSRGLSALTGELFFGEGSRLTVL.

The V and J genes are TRBV10-3 and TRBJ2-7, with D possibly being TRBD1 (5 bases). The CDR3 runs to 15 residues. Trimming shortened V by 2 bases and J by 3 bases, and 14 bases separated the two germline ends. The germline gives CDR1 ENHRY, CDR2 SYGVKD. The CDR3 bases are TGTGCCATCAGTGAGGTCAGGGTTGTCAACTACGAGCAGTACTTC. Protein: CAISEVRVVNYEQYF.

As for this clone: The sample holds other DNA sequences that translate to the same CDR3. CDR3 loop: CASSLEAGGSYEQYF. The CDR3 region has the DNA TGTGCCAGCAGCTTAGAAGCGGGAGGGTCCTACGAGCAGTACTTC. The chain couples TRBV7-2 to TRBJ2-7, with 10 bases identical to TRBD2. Losses at the gene ends were 1 base for V and 1 base for J; bases not matched to a gene: 1. From germline, CDR1 is SGHTA and CDR2 FQGNSA. This CDR3 spans 15 amino acids.

A note on this clone: Since the CDR3 does not end with the conserved phenylalanine or tryptophan, this likely comes from a read error. Because the CDR3's place on the DNA is in doubt, the DNA is left out and the CDR3 is given as listed by TCRdb. CDR3 residues: CASSRDTAAV. The chain has TRBV4-1 and TRBJ1-2. The CDR3 is 10 amino acids long, termini counted. Germline V gives CDR1 MGHRA, CDR2 YSYEKL.

The chain couples TRBV5-1 to TRBJ1-1; D perhaps matches TRBD1 (5 bases). The CDR3 contains 14 residues. Trimming cost V 4 bases and J 1 base, with 11 bases left between them. Looked up from germline, CDR1 is SGHRS and CDR2 is YFSETQ. The CDR3 DNA reads as TGCGCCAGCAGCCCGGGCGGGGGGAACACTGAAGCTTTCTTT. Translation: CASSPGGGNTEAFF.

The CDR3 DNA sequence: TGTGCCAGTAGTCCCAGACAGGGCATTAATCAGCCCCAGCATTTT. Protein sequence: CASSPRQGINQPQHF. The chain combines TRBV19 with TRBJ1-5, with 7 nucleotides matching TRBD1. The CDR3 loop spans 15 amino acids. CDR1 and CDR2 (germline): LNHDA, SQIVND (reference sequence). J gave up 4 bases and V 5 bases, and 8 bases lay outside the gene matches.

The gene calls are TRBV10-1 and TRBJ2-3; TRBD2 matches at 13 bases. Per the germline V gene, CDR1 is WNHNN and CDR2 is SYGVQD (reference sequence). The J segment lost 5 bases and the V segment lost 6 bases, leaving 8 bases of the junction unmatched. This CDR3 has 16 amino acids. The CDR3 sequence: CASSLYWTSGRDTQYF. The CDR3 coding sequence is TGCGCCAGCAGCCTCTACTGGACTAGCGGGAGAGATACGCAGTATTTT.

The chain recombines TRBV4-2 with TRBJ2-1; D is possibly TRBD2 (6 bases). The V end lost 4 bases, the J end lost 8 bases, and 18 bases lay between the germline ends. Germline V CDR1 and CDR2: LGHNA, YNFKEQ. The CDR3 extends over 15 amino acids. The CDR3 DNA reads TGTGCCAGCAGCCCGGGACTTCTCACGGCCGATGAGCAGTTCTTC. This encodes CASSPGLLTADEQFF.

Here the CDR3 DNA reads TGTGCCAGCAGCTCGCGGGCGGGGGGCAATGAGCAGTTCTTC. It translates to CASSSRAGGNEQFF. This chain connects TRBV5-5 to TRBJ2-1; 8 nucleotides match TRBD2. The CDR3 has 14 amino acids. CDR1 SGHKS and CDR2 YYEKEE come from the germline V gene (reference sequence). The trim removed 3 bases at V and 6 bases at J, leaving 5 bases unmatched.

This chain links TRBV18 with TRBJ2-5; the D is unclear. From germline, CDR1 is KGHSH and CDR2 LQKENI. CDR3 length: 13 amino acids. V lost 4 bases and J 3 bases, leaving 9 bases between the germline ends. The CDR3 loop is CASSLDFKETQYF. The CDR3 DNA reads as TGTGCCAGCTCACTCGACTTTAAAGAGACCCAGTACTTC.

The chain employs TRBV10-3 and TRBJ1-4; D possibly corresponds to TRBD1 (6 bases). V was pared by 2 bases and J by 7 bases, with 17 bases between. Per germline, CDR1 ENHRY and CDR2 SYGVKD. The CDR3 is 16 residues long. CDR3 in DNA: TGTGCCATCAGTGAGCCAGCGCCCTTGGGGGCTGAAAAACTGTTTTTT. Translating it yields CAISEPAPLGAEKLFF.

This chain uses TRBV11-2 with TRBJ2-1; 9 bases match TRBD2. Trimming removed 5 bases from V and 6 bases from J; junction bases left unmatched: 8. Per the germline V gene, CDR1 is SGHAT and CDR2 is FQNNGV. The CDR3 loop spans 15 amino acids. The chain's CDR3 is CASSKRTSEFNEQFF. CDR3 sequence (DNA): TGTGCCAGCAGCAAGAGGACTAGCGAATTCAATGAGCAGTTCTTC.

The rearrangement uses TRBV20-1 and TRBJ2-5; 15 positions match TRBD2. Trimming took 3 bases from V and 4 from J; bases not matched to a gene: 3. The CDR3 has 15 residues. CDR1 DFQATT and CDR2 SNEGSKA come from the germline V gene (reference sequence). The CDR3: CSASPGLAGGETQYF. As DNA, the CDR3 is TGCAGTGCTAGTCCGGGACTAGCGGGAGGAGAGACCCAGTACTTC.

This clone appeared once. CDR3 coding DNA: TGTGCCACCAGTGATTGGACAGGGAACACCGGGGAGCTGTTTTTT. Translated: CATSDWTGNTGELFF. The rearrangement uses TRBV24-1 and TRBJ2-2, with 7 positions matching TRBD1. After removal of 2 bases from V and 1 base from J, the junction contained 0 bases not matched to a gene. Germline V lookup: CDR1 KGHDR, CDR2 SFDVKD. The CDR3 runs to 15 residues.

With regard to this clone: The germline gene is not matched at one end of the junction; a read error may be the cause. The rearrangement joins TRBV3-1 (or the pseudogene TRBV3-2) to TRBJ1-2; a weak D match, TRBD1 (5 bases). In germline, CDR1 is LGHDT, CDR2 YNNKEL (reference sequence). This CDR3 is built from 16 residues. The CDR3 sequence: CASSQEQVGGNNGYTF. The CDR3 DNA reads as TGTGCCAGCAGCCAAGAACAAGTGGGGGGTAACAATGGCTACACCTTC.

The J gene is TRBJ2-1, the V gene TRBV28; D ambiguous. CDR3 size: 12 residues. Trimming stripped 6 bases from V and 6 bases from J, with 9 bases between. The germline V gene has CDR1 MDHEN and CDR2 SYDVKM. The CDR3 bases are TGTGCCAGCAGGCCGAGGCCCAATGAGCAGTTCTTC. Translating gives CASRPRPNEQFF.

This clone was recorded a few times. V is TRBV7-3 and J is TRBJ2-1; a weak D match, TRBD2 (5 bases). CDR1 SGHTA and CDR2 FQGTGA come from the germline V gene. CDR3 length: 14 amino acids. Between the trimmed V and J ends, which lost 3 bases and 4 bases, there was a span of 10 bases. The CDR3 loop is CASSFRGNYNEQFF. CDR3 DNA sequence: TGTGCCAGCAGCTTTCGAGGGAATTACAATGAGCAGTTCTTC.